The clone carrying this T cell receptor (beta chain) was seen a few times. Its specificity is unknown. The record originates from a study of neoadjuvant nivolumab and ipilimumab in lung cancer. Germline trimming cut 2 bases from V and 0 bases from J; bases unmatched to any gene: 4. The CDR3 loop spans 16 amino acids. CDR1 and CDR2 from the germline V gene are MNHEY and SMNVEV (reference sequence). Assay used: immunoSEQ multiplex PCR; TCRdb lists only in-frame clones, some missing. The repertoire holds under 9,000 clones, with approximately 88% as singletons. The study, taken as a whole, reports: Resected tumors had greater TCR richness and clonality than uninvolved lung. Only two of four nivolumab-treated tumors gained richness and clonality by surgery. Higher pretherapy blood TCR richness went with higher resected-tumor richness.

The chain links TRBV27 to TRBJ1-3; 7 positions match TRBD1. This sample comprised tumor tissue, obtained after neoadjuvant nivolumab, alone or with ipilimumab, at or shortly before surgery. This sequence was found in an adult with non-small cell lung cancer. The CDR3, as DNA: TGTGCCAGCAGTTTAAACAGGGGCTACTCTGGAAACACCATATATTTT. Residues: CASSLNRGYSGNTIYF.